This T cell receptor (beta chain) appears in the sequencing data of a study of patients and donors after allogeneic stem cell transplantation. TCRdb recomputed calls from the RT-PCR reads with MiXCR, one row per CDR3 protein. The table includes over 200,000 distinct CDR3 sequences, about 37% detected once. Turning to this clonotype: Compared with germline, one end of the junction differs, possibly owing to a read error.

CDR1 and CDR2 (germline): ENHRY, SYGVKD. The CDR3 length is 12 residues. The gene calls are TRBV10-3 and TRBJ1-2; D not resolved. Specimen: blood, either unsorted or a sorted T cell fraction (not recorded which). This clonotype was obtained from a human donor who was either an allogeneic HSCT recipient or a stem cell or donor lymphocyte infusion donor (not recorded which). It is not recorded whose cells these are; they may come from a transplant donor. DNA for the CDR3: TGTGCCATAAGTGCAACGAACTATGGCTACACCTTC. It specifies CAISATNYGYTF.